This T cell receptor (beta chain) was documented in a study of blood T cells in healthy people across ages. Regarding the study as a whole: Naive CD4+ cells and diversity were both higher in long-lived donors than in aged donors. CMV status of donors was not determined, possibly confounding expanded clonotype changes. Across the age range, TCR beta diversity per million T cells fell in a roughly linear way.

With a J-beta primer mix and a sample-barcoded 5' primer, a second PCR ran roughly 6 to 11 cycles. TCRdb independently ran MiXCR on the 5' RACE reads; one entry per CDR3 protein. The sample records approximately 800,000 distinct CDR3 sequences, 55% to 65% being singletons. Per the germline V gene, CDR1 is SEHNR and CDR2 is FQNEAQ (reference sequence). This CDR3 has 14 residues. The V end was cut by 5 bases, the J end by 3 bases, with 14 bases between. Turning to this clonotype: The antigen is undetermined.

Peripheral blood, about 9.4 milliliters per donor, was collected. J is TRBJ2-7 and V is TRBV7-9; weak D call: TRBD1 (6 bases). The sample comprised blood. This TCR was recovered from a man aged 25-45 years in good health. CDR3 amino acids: CASSTTGFDYEQYF. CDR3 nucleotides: TGTGCCAGCAGCACCACAGGGTTTGACTACGAGCAGTACTTC.